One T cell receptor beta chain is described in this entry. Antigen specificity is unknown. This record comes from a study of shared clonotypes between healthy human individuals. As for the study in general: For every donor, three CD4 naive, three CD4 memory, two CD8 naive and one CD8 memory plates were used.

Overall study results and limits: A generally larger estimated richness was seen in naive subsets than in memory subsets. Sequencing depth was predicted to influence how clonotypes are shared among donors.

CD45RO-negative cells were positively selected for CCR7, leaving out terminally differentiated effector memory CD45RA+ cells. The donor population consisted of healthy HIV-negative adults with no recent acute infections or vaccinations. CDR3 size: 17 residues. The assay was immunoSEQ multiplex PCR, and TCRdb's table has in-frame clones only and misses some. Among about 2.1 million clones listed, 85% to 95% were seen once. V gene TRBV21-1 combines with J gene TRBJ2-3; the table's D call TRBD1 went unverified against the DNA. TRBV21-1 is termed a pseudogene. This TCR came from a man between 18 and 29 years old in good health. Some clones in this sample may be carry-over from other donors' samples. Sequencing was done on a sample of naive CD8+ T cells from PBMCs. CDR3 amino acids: CASSSYSGHRCTDTQYF. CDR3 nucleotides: TGTGCCAGCAGCAGCTATTCGGGACACCGGTGCACAGATACGCAGTATTTT.